This T cell receptor (beta chain) was recorded in a study of regulatory T cells in long-lasting Graves disease. In building TCR beta libraries, iRepertoire HTBI primers were used together with Arm-PCR of CDR3 regions. TCRdb passed the multiplex PCR reads through MiXCR, listing each CDR3 protein once. The profile covers roughly 700,000 distinct CDR3 sequences, with around 30% appearing a single time and around 40% taken by the ten largest. Per germline, CDR1 KGHSH and CDR2 LQKENI. CDR3 length: 14 residues. V was clipped by 3 bases and J by 0 bases, with 8 bases between them. Time point denoted: persistent/refractory GD, antithyroid drugs over 5 years with positive TRAb. There was RNA extracted from PBMCs, and the TCR library was made from it. Blood from the periphery, approximately 8.5 milliliters in all, was drawn into EDTA tubes.

Sample: peripheral blood mononuclear cells (PBMCs), taken when the disease was refractory, from a patient treated with antithyroid drugs. This TCR was sampled from a female donor with Graves disease. The V gene is TRBV18, the J gene TRBJ1-1, with unresolved D. The CDR3 loop reads CASSPGGMNTEAFF. CDR3 DNA sequence: TGTGCCAGCTCACCGGGAGGAATGAACACTGAAGCTTTCTTT.